This T cell receptor (beta chain) was profiled in a study of blood T cells in healthy people across ages. Overall study findings and caveats: It was not possible, with unsorted PBMCs, to conclusively compare naive and antigen-experienced cells.

This clonotype turned up a few times. Its antigen is unknown. Germline CDR1 LGHNA, CDR2 YNFKEQ. The CDR3 contains 16 residues. Sample-barcoded 5' priming and a J-beta primer mix drove a second PCR of about 7 to 11 cycles. TCRdb re-called the 5' RACE reads through MiXCR, storing one row per CDR3 protein. The profile shows about 800,000 distinct CDR3 sequences, 20% to 25% of them singletons. Separately, the same data were catalogued under a study of T cells of mothers and their children. That publication notes: Related pairs of mothers and children showed slightly higher, non-significant overlap versus unrelated pairs. Evidence of persistent microchimeric T cell clones was absent.

The receptor comes from a boy younger than 18 in good health. Sequencing used blood. The rearrangement links TRBV4-2 to TRBJ2-1; D may be TRBD1 (6 bases). TRBJ2-7 explains the end of the DNA better; the J call may be wrong. The CDR3 DNA follows: TGTGCCAGCAGCCAAGATCTCCGGCAGGGGATACACGAGCAGTACTTC. As protein: CASSQDLRQGIHEQYF.